The 16 T cell receptor beta chains below were found in one sample sequenced in a study of cytotoxic CD8 clonotypes in ibrutinib-treated CLL. Repertoires were generated with immunoSEQ multiplex PCR, while TCRdb's copy carries only in-frame clones and drops some. The data show more than 200,000 clones, just over 70% seen once. Source: PBMCs, taken after 12 months of ibrutinib treatment. The receptors originated from a human donor with chronic lymphocytic leukemia.

The V and J genes are TRBV6-5 and TRBJ2-2, with 9 nucleotides matching TRBD2. The V and J ends lost 4 bases and 5 bases, in that order; junction bases with no gene match: 8. CDR1 and CDR2 from the germline V gene are MNHEY and SVGAGI. This CDR3 is 16 amino acids long. The CDR3: CASSWSGRSGTGELFF. The CDR3 nucleotides read TGTGCCAGCAGTTGGAGCGGGAGGTCGGGAACCGGGGAGCTGTTTTTT.

The V gene is TRBV7-6, the J gene TRBJ1-2; TRBD1 might be the D (6 bases). This CDR3 contains 16 residues. Germline V lookup: CDR1 SGHVS, CDR2 FNYEAQ. The V end lost 4 bases, the J end lost 8 bases, and 23 bases lay between the germline ends. The CDR3: CASSSRAGAGTSGYTF. Written as DNA, the CDR3 is TGTGCCAGCAGCTCGAGGGCAGGGGCAGGGACGTCAGGCTACACCTTC.

V usage is TRBV18 and J usage is TRBJ2-5; D perhaps matches TRBD2 (5 bases). The CDR3 length is 13 residues. Germline CDR1 and CDR2: KGHSH and LQKENI. Trimming took 3 bases from V and 5 from J, leaving 10 bases between them. The CDR3 sequence is CASSPGSGETQYF. The CDR3 DNA reads TGTGCCAGCTCACCTGGGAGTGGCGAGACCCAGTACTTC.

This clone was seen at least ten times. The chain combines TRBV2 with TRBJ1-5; D gene ambiguous. Per germline, CDR1 SNHLY and CDR2 FYNNEI. Trimming removed 6 bases from V and 7 bases from J, with 16 bases in between. The CDR3 extends over 14 amino acids. The CDR3 is CASSLSGIGQPQHF. In DNA, the CDR3 is TGTGCCAGCAGCCTATCGGGAATCGGCCAGCCCCAGCATTTT. Full variable domain (remainder filled in from reference TRBV2 and TRBJ1-5): EPEVTQTPSHQVTQMGQEVILRCVPISNHLYFYWYRQILGQKVEFLVSFYNNEISEKSEIFDDQFSVERPDGSNFTLKIRSTKLEDSAMYFCASSLSGIGQPQHFGDGTRLSIL.

The sample holds a few counts of this clone. This chain uses TRBV7-3 with TRBJ1-2; the match to TRBD1 covers 7 bases. This CDR3 region has 15 residues. V was clipped by 7 bases and J by 7 bases; unmatched bases: 15. Germline values: CDR1 SGHTA, CDR2 FQGTGA. The CDR3 is CASTNSRGRVSGYTF. CDR3 in DNA: TGTGCCAGCACAAATTCGAGGGGGCGCGTTTCTGGCTACACCTTC.

The chain joins TRBV7-3 to TRBJ1-3; D unclear. The CDR3 loop spans 13 amino acids. Trimming removed 6 bases from V and 4 bases from J, with 10 bases in between. Germline values: CDR1 SGHTA, CDR2 FQGTGA. As DNA, the CDR3 is TGTGCCAGCAGTGAGGGCATAGGAAACACCATATATTTT. Translating it yields CASSEGIGNTIYF.

The V call is TRBV30, the J call TRBJ2-3; 8 bases match TRBD2. CDR1 and CDR2 from the germline V gene are GTSNPN and SVGIG (reference sequence). Unmatched junction bases numbered 12, after V lost 2 bases and J lost 2 bases. The CDR3 totals 17 residues. As DNA, the CDR3 is TGTGCCTGGAGTCCGGGGGCATTAGCGGGATTCACAGATACGCAGTATTTT. Translation gives CAWSPGALAGFTDTQYF.

This clone was observed a handful of times. The chain is built from TRBV7-8 and TRBJ2-1; 7 bases match TRBD2. Germline assignment: CDR1 SGHVS and CDR2 FQNEAQ. V trimming: 1 base; J trimming: 8 bases; junction bases outside the gene matches: 5. The CDR3 length is 14 residues. CDR3 loop: CASSLVARGDEQFF. The DNA of the CDR3 is TGTGCCAGCAGCTTAGTGGCTCGGGGGGATGAGCAGTTCTTC.

The genes are TRBV29-1 and TRBJ2-5; 8 nucleotides match TRBD1. Germline CDR1 and CDR2: SQVTM and ANQGSEA. V was pared by 4 bases and J by 5 bases, with 6 bases of the junction left unmatched. The CDR3 spans 13 residues. CDR3 amino acids: CSVGSGGAETQYF. DNA for the CDR3: TGCAGCGTTGGCTCAGGGGGCGCGGAGACCCAGTACTTC.

V usage is TRBV9 and J usage is TRBJ2-3, with 9 bases lining up with TRBD2. From germline, CDR1 is SGDLS and CDR2 YYNGEE. Germline trimming cut 0 bases from V and 5 bases from J; bases unmatched to any gene: 13. The CDR3 totals 18 residues. CDR3: CASSVVSGSGSLEDTQYF. The CDR3 DNA reads as TGTGCCAGCAGCGTAGTTTCTGGTAGCGGGAGTCTAGAAGATACGCAGTATTTT. Variable domain in full (rest from reference TRBV9 and TRBJ2-3): DSGVTQTPKHLITATGQRVTLRCSPRSGDLSVYWYQQSLDQGLQFLIQYYNGEERAKGNILERFSAQQFPDLHSELNLSSLELGDSALYFCASSVVSGSGSLEDTQYFGPGTRLTVL.

CDR3 DNA sequence: TGTGCCAGCAGAATGGACGGTGGAAACACCATATATTTT. It is translated as CASRMDGGNTIYF. The chain links TRBV6-5 to TRBJ1-3, with unresolved D. This CDR3 has 13 residues. Germline V gene lookup returns CDR1 MNHEY and CDR2 SVGAGI. Between the trimmed V and J ends, which lost 6 bases and 3 bases, there was a span of 9 bases.

The chain links TRBV6-5 to TRBJ1-2, with TRBD1 as a possible D gene (5 bases). V was cut by 5 bases and J by 3 bases, with 7 bases left in between. CDR1 and CDR2 from the germline V gene are MNHEY and SVGAGI. CDR3 size: 12 residues. CDR3 protein: CASSAGDYGYTF. CDR3 nucleotide sequence: TGTGCCAGCAGTGCGGGGGACTATGGCTACACCTTC.

V is TRBV2 and J is TRBJ1-3; no clear D gene. Trimming pared 7 bases from V and 11 bases from J, leaving 12 bases between. The CDR3 covers 11 residues. In germline, CDR1 is SNHLY, CDR2 FYNNEI. The CDR3 is CASTFGDSIYF. The CDR3 DNA reads as TGTGCCAGCACCTTCGGGGATTCCATATATTTT. The whole variable domain, remainder taken from reference TRBV2 and TRBJ1-3, is EPEVTQTPSHQVTQMGQEVILRCVPISNHLYFYWYRQILGQKVEFLVSFYNNEISEKSEIFDDQFSVERPDGSNFTLKIRSTKLEDSAMYFCASTFGDSIYFGEGSWLTVV.

This clone was observed at least ten times. This chain links TRBV6-6 with TRBJ2-2; 7 positions match TRBD2. Germline CDR1 is MNHNY and CDR2 is SVGAGI (reference sequence). V trimming: 2 bases; J trimming: 4 bases; junction bases outside the gene matches: 7. The CDR3 contains 16 residues. The CDR3 sequence: CASSYAWGGATGELFF. CDR3 nucleotides: TGTGCCAGCAGTTACGCATGGGGGGGAGCCACCGGGGAGCTGTTTTTT.

The CDR3 nucleotides are TGTGCCTGGAGCCCTAGGGGACTAGTTAATCAGAATGAGCAGTTCTTC. This encodes CAWSPRGLVNQNEQFF. The V gene is TRBV30, the J gene TRBJ2-1; 8 bases fit TRBD2. The trim removed 3 bases at V and 7 bases at J, leaving 14 bases unmatched. CDR3 length equals 16 residues. Germline CDR1 GTSNPN, CDR2 SVGIG (reference sequence).

V usage is TRBV9 and J usage is TRBJ2-3; perhaps TRBD2 as D (6 bases). Germline V gene sequence: CDR1 SGDLS, CDR2 YYNGEE. V was pared by 4 bases and J by 5 bases, with 17 bases between. This CDR3 contains 15 residues. The CDR3 sequence: CASSFRGNWEDTQYF. The CDR3 DNA is TGTGCCAGCAGCTTCCGGGGGAACTGGGAAGATACGCAGTATTTT.